This T cell receptor beta chain was sequenced in a study of OX40 agonist ivuxolimab in advanced cancers. As for the study in general: Allowance was made for prior anti-PD-1, anti-PD-L1 or anti-CTLA-4 therapy, and about 40% had some.

TCRdb's table, derived via immunoSEQ multiplex PCR, lists solely in-frame clones and lacks some. The repertoire has about 64,000 clones, roughly 82% of them found once; the top ten carry around 2.1%. General observations from the study: Specificity for antigen went undetermined in the expanded peripheral T cells.

This CDR3 comprises 16 residues. Per the germline V gene, CDR1 is MNHEY and CDR2 is SVGAGI. V was shortened by 2 bases and J by 1 base, with 15 bases between the two germline ends. Concerning this clone: Its target is not known.

The sequence came from an adult with an advanced solid tumor such as melanoma, head and neck, liver or kidney cancer. This chain uses TRBV6-5 with TRBJ2-7; D gene uncertain. The sequences come from CD4+ or CD8+ T cells sorted from blood, collected in a trial of the OX40 agonist ivuxolimab. CDR3 region: CASSYETSQPSYEQYF. The CDR3 DNA reads TGTGCCAGCAGTTACGAGACAAGCCAGCCGTCCTACGAGCAGTACTTC.